This T cell receptor (beta chain) emerged from a study of T-cell reconstitution after alpha-beta-depleted transplantation in children. This clonotype has only a few counts. Unique molecular identifiers were incorporated into the prepared TCRbeta library. TCRdb processed the PCR reads anew with MiXCR; each CDR3 protein has one entry. The sample lists roughly 300,000 distinct CDR3 sequences; approximately 9.8% were seen once. The source is a human donor who donated a stem cell graft to a child with SCID. The material was PBMCs from the stem cell graft donor, obtained from the stem cell graft.

CDR3 amino acids: CASGPRTSGTDTQYF. As DNA, the CDR3 is TGTGCTAGTGGTCCCCGGACTAGCGGCACAGATACGCAGTATTTT. This chain connects TRBV12-5 to TRBJ2-3; 9 bases fit TRBD2. The germline gives CDR1 LGHNT, CDR2 FRNRAP. CDR3 size: 15 residues. V lost 5 bases to trimming and J lost 1 base; unmatched junction nucleotides: 4.